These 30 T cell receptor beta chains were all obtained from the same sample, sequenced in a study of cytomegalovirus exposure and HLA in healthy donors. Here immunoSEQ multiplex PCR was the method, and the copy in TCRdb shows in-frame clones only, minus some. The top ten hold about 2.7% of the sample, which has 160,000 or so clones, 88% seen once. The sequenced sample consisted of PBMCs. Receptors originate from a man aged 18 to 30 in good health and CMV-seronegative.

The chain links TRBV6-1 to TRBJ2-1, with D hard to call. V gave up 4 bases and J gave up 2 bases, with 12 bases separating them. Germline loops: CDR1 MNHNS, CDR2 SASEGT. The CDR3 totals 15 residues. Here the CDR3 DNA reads TGTGCCAGCAGTGCTGCTAGGTACGCCTACAATGAGCAGTTCTTC. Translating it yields CASSAARYAYNEQFF.

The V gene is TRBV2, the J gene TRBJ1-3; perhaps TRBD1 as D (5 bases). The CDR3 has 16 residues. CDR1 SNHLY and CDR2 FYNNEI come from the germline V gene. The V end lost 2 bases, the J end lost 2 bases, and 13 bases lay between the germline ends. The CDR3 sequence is CASSELAWGAGNTIYF. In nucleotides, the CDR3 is TGTGCCAGCAGTGAATTGGCCTGGGGGGCTGGAAACACCATATATTTT.

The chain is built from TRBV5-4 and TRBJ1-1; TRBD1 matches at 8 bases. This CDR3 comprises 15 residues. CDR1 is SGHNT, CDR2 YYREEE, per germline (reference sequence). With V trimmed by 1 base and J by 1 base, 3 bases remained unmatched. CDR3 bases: TGTGCCAGCAGCTTGCAGGGGGCGAGGAACACTGAAGCTTTCTTT. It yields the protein CASSLQGARNTEAFF.

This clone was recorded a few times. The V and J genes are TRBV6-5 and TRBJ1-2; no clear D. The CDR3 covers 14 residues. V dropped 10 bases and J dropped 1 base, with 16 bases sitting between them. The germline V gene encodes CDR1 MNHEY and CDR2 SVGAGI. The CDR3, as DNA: TGTGCCACTCGCCGGGAGACGGTTAACTATGGCTACACCTTC. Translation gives CATRRETVNYGYTF.

The CDR3, as DNA: TGCGCCAGCTCCCCACCCGAGCGGGAGTTGGACGAGCAGTACTTC. Residues: CASSPPERELDEQYF. This chain joins TRBV5-1 and TRBJ2-7, with 8 bases lining up with TRBD2. J gave up 5 bases and V 7 bases, and 14 bases lay outside the gene matches. Germline CDR1 SGHRS, CDR2 YFSETQ. The CDR3 sequence is 15 residues long.

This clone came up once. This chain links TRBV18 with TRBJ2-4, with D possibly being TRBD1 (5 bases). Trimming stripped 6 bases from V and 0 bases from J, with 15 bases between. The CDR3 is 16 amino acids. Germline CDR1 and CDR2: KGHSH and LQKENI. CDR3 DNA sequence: TGTGCCAGCTCCCCTAGACAGAACCTAGCCAAAAACATTCAGTACTTC. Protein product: CASSPRQNLAKNIQYF.

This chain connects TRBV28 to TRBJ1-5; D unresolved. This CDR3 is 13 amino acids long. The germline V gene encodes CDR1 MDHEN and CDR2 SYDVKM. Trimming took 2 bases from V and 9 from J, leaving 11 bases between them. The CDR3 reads CASSLHGSGPQHF. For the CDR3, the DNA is TGTGCCAGCAGTTTACACGGCTCAGGGCCCCAGCATTTT. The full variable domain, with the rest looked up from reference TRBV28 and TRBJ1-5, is DVKVTQSSRYLVKRTGEKVFLECVQDMDHENMFWYRQDPGLGLRLIYFSYDVKMKEKGDIPEGYSVSREKKERFSLILESASTNQTSMYLCASSLHGSGPQHFGDGTRLSIL.

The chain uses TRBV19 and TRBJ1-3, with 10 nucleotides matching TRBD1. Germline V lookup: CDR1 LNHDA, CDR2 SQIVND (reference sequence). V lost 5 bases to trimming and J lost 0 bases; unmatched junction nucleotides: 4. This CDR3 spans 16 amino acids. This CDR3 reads CASSPDRGYSGNTIYF. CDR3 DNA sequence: TGTGCCAGTAGTCCGGACAGGGGGTACTCTGGAAACACCATATATTTT.

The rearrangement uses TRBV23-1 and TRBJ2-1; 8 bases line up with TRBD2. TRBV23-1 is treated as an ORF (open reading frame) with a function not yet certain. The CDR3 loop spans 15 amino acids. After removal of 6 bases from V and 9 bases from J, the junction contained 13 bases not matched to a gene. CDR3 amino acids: CASSPIERLASEQFF. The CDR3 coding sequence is TGCGCCAGCAGCCCGATTGAGAGACTAGCGAGTGAGCAGTTCTTC.

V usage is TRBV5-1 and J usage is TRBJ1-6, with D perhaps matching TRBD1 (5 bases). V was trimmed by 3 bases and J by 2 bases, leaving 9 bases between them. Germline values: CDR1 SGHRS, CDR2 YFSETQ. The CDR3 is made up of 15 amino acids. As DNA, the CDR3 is TGCGCCAGCAGCTCCACAGGAACCTATAATTCACCCCTCCACTTT. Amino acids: CASSSTGTYNSPLHF.

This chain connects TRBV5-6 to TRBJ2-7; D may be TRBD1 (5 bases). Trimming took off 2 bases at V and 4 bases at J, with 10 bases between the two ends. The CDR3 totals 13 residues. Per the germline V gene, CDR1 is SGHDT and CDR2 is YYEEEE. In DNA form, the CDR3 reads TGTGCCAGCAGCTTCGCAGGGATGTACGAGCAGTACGTC. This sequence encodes CASSFAGMYEQYV.

The CDR3 spells CASSIDKRQPQHF. DNA of the CDR3: TGTGCCAGTAGTATAGATAAGCGACAGCCCCAGCATTTT. The chain links TRBV19 to TRBJ1-5; D ambiguous. The CDR3 runs 13 residues. Trimming stripped 0 bases from V and 7 bases from J, with 7 bases between. The germline CDR1 and CDR2 sequences are LNHDA and SQIVND (reference sequence).

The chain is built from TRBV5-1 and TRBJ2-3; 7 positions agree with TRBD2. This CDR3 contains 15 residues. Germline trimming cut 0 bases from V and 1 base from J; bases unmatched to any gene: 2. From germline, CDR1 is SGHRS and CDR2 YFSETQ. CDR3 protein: CASSLAGGGTDTQYF. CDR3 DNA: TGCGCCAGCAGCTTGGCTGGGGGGGGCACAGATACGCAGTATTTT.

CDR3 amino acids: CASSLPGTSGRGSSYEQYF. For the CDR3, the DNA is TGTGCCAGCAGCTTGCCCGGGACTAGCGGGAGGGGGAGCTCCTACGAGCAGTACTTC. V and J are TRBV7-8 and TRBJ2-7; 16 nucleotides match TRBD2. The CDR3 sequence is 19 residues long. V lost 3 bases, J lost 0 bases, and 8 bases stayed unmatched. The V gene's germline CDR1 is SGHVS and CDR2 FQNEAQ.

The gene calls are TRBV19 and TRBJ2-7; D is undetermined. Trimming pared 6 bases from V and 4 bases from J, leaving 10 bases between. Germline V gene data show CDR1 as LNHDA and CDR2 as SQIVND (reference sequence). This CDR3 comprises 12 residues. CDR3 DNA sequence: TGTGCCAGTAGCCCCCGCAGATACGAGCAGTACTTC. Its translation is CASSPRRYEQYF.

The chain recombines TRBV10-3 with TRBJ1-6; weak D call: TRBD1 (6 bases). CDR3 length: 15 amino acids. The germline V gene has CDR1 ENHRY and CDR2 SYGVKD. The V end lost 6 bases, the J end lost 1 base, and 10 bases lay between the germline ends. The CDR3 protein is CAIRDRSSYNSPLHF. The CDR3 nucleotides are TGTGCCATCAGAGACAGGAGTTCCTATAATTCACCCCTCCACTTT.

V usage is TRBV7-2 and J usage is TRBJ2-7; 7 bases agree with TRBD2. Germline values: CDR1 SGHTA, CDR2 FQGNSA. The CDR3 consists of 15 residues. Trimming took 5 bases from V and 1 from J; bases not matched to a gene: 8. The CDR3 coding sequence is TGTGCCAGCAGCCCCCGGGGCGGGGGTTCCTACGAGCAGTACTTC. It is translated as CASSPRGGGSYEQYF.

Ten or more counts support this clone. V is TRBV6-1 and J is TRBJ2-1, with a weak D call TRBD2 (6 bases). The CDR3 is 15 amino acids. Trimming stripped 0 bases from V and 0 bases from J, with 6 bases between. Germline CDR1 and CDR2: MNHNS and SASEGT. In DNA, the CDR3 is TGTGCCAGCAGTGAAGCGGGGGGCTCCTACAATGAGCAGTTCTTC. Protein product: CASSEAGGSYNEQFF.

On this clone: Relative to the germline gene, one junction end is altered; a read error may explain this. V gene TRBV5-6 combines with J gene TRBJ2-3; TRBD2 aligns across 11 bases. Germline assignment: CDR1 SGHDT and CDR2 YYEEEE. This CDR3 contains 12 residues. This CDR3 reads CCSGRGTDTQYF. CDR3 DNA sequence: TGCTGTAGCGGGAGGGGCACAGATACGCAGTATTTT.

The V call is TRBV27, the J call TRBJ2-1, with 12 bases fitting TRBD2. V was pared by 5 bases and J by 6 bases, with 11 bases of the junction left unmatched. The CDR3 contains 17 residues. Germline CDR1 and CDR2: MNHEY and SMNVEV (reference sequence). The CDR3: CASSPYLTSGRLNEQFF. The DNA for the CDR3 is TGTGCCAGCAGTCCCTACCTGACTAGCGGGAGACTCAATGAGCAGTTCTTC.

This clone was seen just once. Here the CDR3 DNA reads TGTGCCAGCGCCCCCGGGCGGGGTGACATTCAGTACTTC. Translated, it gives CASAPGRGDIQYF. This chain joins TRBV27 and TRBJ2-4, with D possibly matching TRBD2 (6 bases). Germline V gene data show CDR1 as MNHEY and CDR2 as SMNVEV (reference sequence). The CDR3 totals 13 residues. V was cut by 8 bases and J by 8 bases, with 16 bases left in between.

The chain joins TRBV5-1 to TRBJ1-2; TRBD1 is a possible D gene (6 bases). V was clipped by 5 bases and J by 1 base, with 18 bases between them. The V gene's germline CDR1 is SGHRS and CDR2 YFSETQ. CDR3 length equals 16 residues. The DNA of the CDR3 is TGCGCCAGCAGTCTAGGGGGAGAGGCCCGTAACTATGGCTACACCTTC. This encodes CASSLGGEARNYGYTF.

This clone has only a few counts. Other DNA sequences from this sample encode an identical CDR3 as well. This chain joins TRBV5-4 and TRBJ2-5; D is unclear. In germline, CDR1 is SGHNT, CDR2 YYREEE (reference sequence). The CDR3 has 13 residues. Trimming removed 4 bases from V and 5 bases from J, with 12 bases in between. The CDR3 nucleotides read TGTGCCAGCAGCCCCGACATGATGGAGACCCAGTACTTC. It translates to CASSPDMMETQYF.

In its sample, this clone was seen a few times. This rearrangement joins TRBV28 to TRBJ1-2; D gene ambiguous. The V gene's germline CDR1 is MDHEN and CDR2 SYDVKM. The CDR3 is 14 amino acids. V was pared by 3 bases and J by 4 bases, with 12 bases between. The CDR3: CASSFPLTGYGYTF. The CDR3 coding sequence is TGTGCCAGCAGTTTCCCCCTAACTGGCTATGGCTACACCTTC.

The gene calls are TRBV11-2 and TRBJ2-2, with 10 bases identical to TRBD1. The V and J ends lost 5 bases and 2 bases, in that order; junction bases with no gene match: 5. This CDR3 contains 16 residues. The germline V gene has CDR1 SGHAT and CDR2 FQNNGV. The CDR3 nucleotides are TGTGCCAGCAGCCTTAGGACAGGGGGAAACACCGGGGAGCTGTTTTTT. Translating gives CASSLRTGGNTGELFF.

CDR3 region: CASSLGATLSYNEQFF. The CDR3 DNA follows: TGTGCCAGCAGCTTAGGAGCGACTCTATCCTACAATGAGCAGTTCTTC. The J gene is TRBJ2-1, the V gene TRBV7-2; no definite D call. The CDR3 runs 16 residues. Germline CDR1 reads SGHTA; CDR2 reads FQGNSA. Trimming stripped 1 base from V and 1 base from J, with 11 bases between.

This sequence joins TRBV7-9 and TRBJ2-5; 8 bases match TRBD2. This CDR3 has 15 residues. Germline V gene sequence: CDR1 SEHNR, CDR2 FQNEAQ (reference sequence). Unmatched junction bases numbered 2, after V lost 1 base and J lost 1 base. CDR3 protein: CASSLGSGGQETQYF. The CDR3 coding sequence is TGTGCCAGCAGCTTAGGAAGCGGGGGCCAAGAGACCCAGTACTTC.

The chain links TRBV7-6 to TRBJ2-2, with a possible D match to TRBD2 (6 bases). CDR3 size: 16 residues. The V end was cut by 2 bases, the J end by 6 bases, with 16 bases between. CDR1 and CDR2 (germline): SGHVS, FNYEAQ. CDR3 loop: CASSLMLASESGELFF. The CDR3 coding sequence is TGTGCCAGCAGCTTAATGCTGGCTAGCGAGTCCGGGGAGCTGTTTTTT. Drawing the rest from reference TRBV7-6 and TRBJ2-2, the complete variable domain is GAGVSQSPRYKVTKRGQDVALRCDPISGHVSLYWYRQALGQGPEFLTYFNYEAQQDKSGLPNDRFSAERPEGSISTLTIQRTEQRDSAMYRCASSLMLASESGELFFGEGSRLTVL.

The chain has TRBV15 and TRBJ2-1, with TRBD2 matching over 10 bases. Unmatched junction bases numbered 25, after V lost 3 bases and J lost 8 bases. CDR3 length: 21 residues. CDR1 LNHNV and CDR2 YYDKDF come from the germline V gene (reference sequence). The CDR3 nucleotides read TGTGCCACCAGCAGCTTGCGTCGTATGTTTAGCGGGAGGAAGTTGGTCGATGAGCAGTTCTTC. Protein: CATSSLRRMFSGRKLVDEQFF.

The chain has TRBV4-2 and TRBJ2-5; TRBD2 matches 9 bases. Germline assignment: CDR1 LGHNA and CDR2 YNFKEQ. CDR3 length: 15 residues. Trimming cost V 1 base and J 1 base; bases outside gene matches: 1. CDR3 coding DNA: TGTGCCAGCAGCCAAGGTAGCGGGGGCCAAGAGACCCAGTACTTC. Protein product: CASSQGSGGQETQYF.